This is a list of T cell receptor beta chains from one sample in a study of monozygotic twins with inflammatory bowel disease. TCRdb reprocessed the 5' RACE reads, keeping one entry per CDR3 protein, no DNA. Seen in this sample are approximately 160,000 distinct CDR3 sequences; the ten most common clones hold under 3.5%. Sequencing was performed on blood. The receptors come from a human donor with ulcerative colitis or Crohn's disease, or a healthy co-twin of an affected twin (not recorded which). The CDR3 runs from the conserved cysteine through the conserved F or W.

v_gene,j_gene,CDR3aa
TRBV7-2,TRBJ2-1,CASSLGLAGGQGNEQFF
TRBV5-1,TRBJ2-1,CASSLPGPAENEQFF
TRBV11-2,TRBJ1-1,CASSPKGSTEAFF
TRBV5-1,TRBJ2-7,CASSSRTSGSYEQYF
TRBV10-3,TRBJ2-5,CAIRDDRGPQETQYF
TRBV5-6,TRBJ2-2,CASSLGGTNTGELFF
TRBV5-1,TRBJ2-2,CASSLVGTGELFF
TRBV12-3/TRBV12-4,TRBJ2-3,CASSPPVATDTQYF
TRBV7-8,TRBJ2-1,CASSVLAGGYEQFF
TRBV5-1,TRBJ2-7,CASSLGISYEQYF
TRBV29-1,TRBJ2-7,CSVVNQDEQYF
TRBV7-2,TRBJ2-2,CASSSPGGAYTGELFF
TRBV18,TRBJ2-1,CASSPLVHTYNEQFF
TRBV6-4,TRBJ1-2,CASSASGYYGYTF
TRBV18,TRBJ1-3,CASSLPASGNTIYF
TRBV6-5,TRBJ2-1,CASSSIGRGYNEQFF
TRBV4-2,TRBJ2-7,CASSQGDYSYEQYF
TRBV5-1,TRBJ2-1,CASSFQREGDEQFF
TRBV30,TRBJ2-5,CAWSVKGGEPSQETQYF
TRBV10-3,TRBJ2-2,CAIGTVNTGELFF
TRBV7-9,TRBJ2-1,CASSHETFMAEQFF
TRBV15,TRBJ2-4,CATSREFPGQGVDF